These 2 T cell receptor beta chains were all obtained from the same sample, sequenced in a study of Ad26.COV2.S vaccination and SARS-CoV-2 variants. TCRdb's copy holds only in-frame clones and misses some; the assay was immunoSEQ multiplex PCR. The data hold roughly 450,000 clones, with roughly 90% observed a single time. Treatment: roughly 18 received Ad26.COV2.S at low or high dose, single or two shots; about five received placebo; per-sample allocation not given. Specimen acquisition occurred on day 63 following the initial vaccine or placebo injection. The sample here was peripheral blood, taken in a trial of Ad26.COV2.S vaccine versus placebo. The receptor source for this set is a person between 18 and 59 years old who received the Ad26.COV2.S COVID-19 vaccine or a placebo.

The V gene is TRBV29-1, the J gene TRBJ2-7, with 9 bases matching TRBD1. Looked up from germline, CDR1 is SQVTM and CDR2 is ANQGSEA. This CDR3 spans 15 amino acids. V lost 5 bases, J lost 2 bases, and 10 bases stayed unmatched. The CDR3 protein is CSVLTGGSPTYEQYF. The CDR3 DNA follows: TGCAGCGTTTTAACAGGGGGCTCTCCTACCTACGAGCAGTACTTC.

This clone was counted only a few times. V is TRBV4-1 and J is TRBJ1-2; D gene uncertain. The CDR3 totals 13 residues. Germline V CDR1 and CDR2: MGHRA, YSYEKL. Trimming removed 2 bases at V and 0 bases at J, with 4 bases between. This chain's CDR3 is CASSQQTNYGYTF. CDR3 DNA: TGCGCCAGCAGCCAACAGACTAACTATGGCTACACCTTC.